This T cell receptor beta chain was captured by sequencing in a study of vaccination and CD4 T cells after COVID-19. Turning to the study itself: Either a CEFX pool, an HIV-1 Nef pool, or no peptide was added to control cultures.

At the Johns Hopkins FTIC core, DNA taken from cultured CD4+ T cells was sequenced by way of the Oncomine TCR Beta short-read assay. MiXCR, run by TCRdb on the PCR reads, gives a single entry per CDR3 protein. The profile covers tens of thousands of distinct CDR3 sequences, with roughly 34% appearing a single time and about 3.3% taken by the ten largest. Time point here: late sampling 161 to 241 days after vaccination in a few convalescent patients. The treatment denotes: approximately 9-day PBMC culture with coronavirus spike peptide pools or control peptides (ViraFEST assay). As for this clonotype: Its target is unknown.

Whole-study findings and limits: Investigators enrolled relatively few convalescent patients and included no early post-infection timepoints.

Losses at the gene ends were 3 bases for V and 5 bases for J; bases not matched to a gene: 4. CDR3 length equals 13 residues. Germline CDR1 is DFQATT and CDR2 is SNEGSKA (reference sequence). The chain joins TRBV20-1 to TRBJ1-2; 9 nucleotides match TRBD1. The specimen comprised CD4+ T cells from blood, cultured in vitro, sampled about 7 months after SARS-CoV-2 vaccination. This clonotype was obtained from a human donor who had recovered from COVID-19. CDR3 sequence reads: CSASLGQGYGYTF. The CDR3 DNA reads as TGCAGTGCTAGCCTAGGACAGGGGTATGGCTACACCTTC.